A selection of T cell receptor beta chains follows, all from one sample in a study of beta chain features in type 1 diabetes. Clones were sequenced by immunoSEQ multiplex PCR, and TCRdb holds only the in-frame ones, with some missing. In the table there are 280,000 or so clones, approximately 16% of which are singletons. Input material: naive CD4+ T cells from blood. The receptor set was obtained from a man younger than 35 with type 1 diabetes. The CDR3 runs from the conserved cysteine through the conserved F or W. The D gene is left open where the match is weak. For some rows the clone size is stated as once, few or many, or as a class when expanded; others skip it.

abundance	v_gene	j_gene	d_gene	CDR3nt	CDR3aa
NA	TRBV30	TRBJ2-1	TRBD2	TGTGCCTGGAGTTCGCTAAGCGGGGTTCAGGGTGAGCAGTTCTTC	CAWSSLSGVQGEQFF
NA	TRBV18	TRBJ2-1	TRBD2	TGTGCCAGCTCACCCCAACGGGGGGCCTACAATGAGCAGTTCTTC	CASSPQRGAYNEQFF
NA	TRBV5-1	TRBJ2-1	TRBD2	TGCGCCAGCAGCGCCGGGACTAGCGGGAGTAATGAGCAGTTCTTC	CASSAGTSGSNEQFF
few	TRBV7-9	TRBJ2-7	NA	TGTGCCAGCAGCTGGGGGATGGGGGGAGAGCAGTACTTC	CASSWGMGGEQYF
NA	TRBV19	TRBJ1-1	TRBD1	TGTGCCAGTGGCCGACAGGGCGACACTGAAGCTTTCTTT	CASGRQGDTEAFF
few	TRBV7-2	TRBJ1-5	NA	TGTGCCAGCAGCTTAGTCCTAGGGGGAAATCAGCCCCAGCATTTT	CASSLVLGGNQPQHF
few	TRBV18	TRBJ2-7	TRBD1	TGTGCCAGCTCAGCCGGGACAGGGCGCGAGCAGTACTTC	CASSAGTGREQYF
few	TRBV7-2	TRBJ2-7	NA	TGTGCCAGCAGCTTAGCTCCCAGGGCTGGGGACGAGCAGTACTTC	CASSLAPRAGDEQYF
NA	TRBV7-2	TRBJ1-4	TRBD1	TGTGCCAGCAGCCTATCCGGGACAGGGAAGGAAAAACTGTTTTTT	CASSLSGTGKEKLFF
NA	TRBV11-2	TRBJ1-1	NA	TGTGCCAGCAGCCAGCGGGGGGGAGTCACTGAAGCTTTCTTT	CASSQRGGVTEAFF
NA	TRBV7-8	TRBJ2-5	NA	TGTGCCAGCAGCTTAGTCGGGACTCAAAAAGAGACCCAGTACTTC	CASSLVGTQKETQYF
NA	TRBV30	TRBJ1-6	NA	TGTGCCTGGAGTCAAAATTCACCCCTCCACTTT	CAWSQNSPLHF
few	TRBV14	TRBJ2-1	NA	TGTGCCAGCAGCCTAACTACGGCCTACAATGAGCAGTTCTTC	CASSLTTAYNEQFF
NA	TRBV6-1	TRBJ2-5	NA	TGTGCCAGCAGTGAATTGTGGGGGCGGGAGACCCAGTACTTC	CASSELWGRETQYF
few	TRBV7-2	TRBJ2-3	TRBD2	TGTGCCAGCAGCAGACCCCCTGGGGGGGGAACTAGCACAGATACGCAGTATTTT	CASSRPPGGGTSTDTQYF
few	TRBV6-5	TRBJ1-4	NA	TGTGCCAGCAGTTCCAGGAATCTGGGTGCTGAAAAACTGTTTTTT	CASSSRNLGAEKLFF
NA	TRBV5-1	TRBJ2-5	NA	TGCGCCAGCAGCTTGGCCGGAGGGGACGAGACCCAGTACTTC	CASSLAGGDETQYF
NA	TRBV5-1	TRBJ2-2	NA	TGCGCCAGCAGCTTGGCAGGGGCGAACACCGGGGAGCTGTTTTTT	CASSLAGANTGELFF
NA	TRBV30	TRBJ2-3	NA	TGTGCCTCCCAATGGGGGCGGACAGATACGCAGTATTTT	CASQWGRTDTQYF
NA	TRBV27	TRBJ2-7	NA	TGTGCCAGCAGTTATCTGGAGGGCCACGAGCAGTACTTC	CASSYLEGHEQYF
few	TRBV19	TRBJ1-1	TRBD1	TGTGCCAGTAGTAAGACAGGGGCGCTGAACACTGAAGCTTTCTTT	CASSKTGALNTEAFF
NA	TRBV30	TRBJ2-7	NA	TGTGCCTGGAGTACTAGGGCCGAGCAGTACTTC	CAWSTRAEQYF
NA	TRBV6-5	TRBJ1-2	TRBD1	TGTGCCAGCAGTCTGGACAGGGTCTATGGCTACACCTTC	CASSLDRVYGYTF
few	TRBV27	TRBJ1-4	NA	TGTGCCAGCAGCCGTGGGGGGGTATCAGGAGAAAAACTGTTTTTT	CASSRGGVSGEKLFF
NA	TRBV30	TRBJ2-3	NA	TGTGCCTGGACGGGGAATCGTGCGCAGTATTTT	CAWTGNRAQYF
few	TRBV30	TRBJ1-6	NA	TGTGCCTGGAGCCGGGGATCAAATTCACCCCTCCACTTT	CAWSRGSNSPLHF
NA	TRBV28	TRBJ2-3	NA	TGTGCCAGCTTGCGGGGACAGCTACTTGGGGCTACGCAGTATTTT	CASLRGQLLGATQYF
NA	TRBV7-9	TRBJ2-5	NA	TGTGCCAGCAGCTTGGTACCAGCGGATCCTCAAGAGACCCAGTACTTC	CASSLVPADPQETQYF
few	TRBV9	TRBJ1-2	TRBD1	TGTGCCAGCAGCGGACAGGGGATCGATGGCTACACCTTC	CASSGQGIDGYTF
few	TRBV7-9	TRBJ1-1	NA	TGTGCCAGCAGCTTAGGGGGGGGTACTGAAGCTTTCTTT	CASSLGGGTEAFF
NA	TRBV28	TRBJ1-2	TRBD1	TGTGCCAGCAGTAACCACAGGGGAAACTATGGCTACACCTTC	CASSNHRGNYGYTF
NA	TRBV13	TRBJ2-7	TRBD2	TGTGCCAGCACCTGGGGGCTAGCGGGAGGCTTAGGCTACGAGCAGTACTTC	CASTWGLAGGLGYEQYF
NA	TRBV5-5	TRBJ2-1	NA	TGTGCCAGCAGCGCGGGACTGGACTACAATGAGCAGTTCTTC	CASSAGLDYNEQFF
NA	TRBV19	TRBJ1-2	NA	TGTGCCAGTAGTGCCCGCGGGGTCTATGGCTACACCTTC	CASSARGVYGYTF